This T cell receptor beta chain was found in a study of cytomegalovirus exposure and HLA in healthy donors (dated by TCRdb to 2016 to 2017). Broadly, across the study: According to an earlier analysis of 450 to 650 of the donors, some 180 million T cells yielded 120 million or so unique TCR beta sequences and about 280 Gb of sequence data. Rather than using new phenotypic data, the later analysis identified candidate immune exposures from TCR beta sequences and from how often those sequences occurred across donors. A later analysis re-examined previously published TCR beta repertoires from 600 to 700 donors and added high-resolution HLA genotyping to investigate patterns of TCR occurrence. Among 398 genotyped donors of the cohort, an average of approximately 230,000 unique TCR beta nucleotide sequences were sequenced per donor, about a sixth of them non-productive. In an earlier analysis of roughly 540 of the donors, high-throughput TCR beta sequencing was used to judge whether each TCR beta V gene segment behaved as functional or pseudogenic. Genome-wide SNP genotypes for about 60% of the 666 donors were used in a later genetic analysis, which treated that subset as a discovery cohort. The study was designed to test whether signatures of past pathogen exposure could be identified by cataloging public T cell receptors. Four to six DR-DQ haplotypes were handled as single units for association and clustering, since linkage in the cohort was strong. Of the roughly 400 genotyped donors, about 80% fell in the genetic ancestry cluster associated with self-reported Caucasian donors. In addition to the first cohort of 666 subjects, a separate validation cohort of approximately 110 different subjects was used. The study used immunosequencing to profile the T cell repertoires of hundreds of subjects and linked those repertoires to cytomegalovirus serostatus. An early release covering more than 500 HLA-typed donors comprised approximately 290 gigabases of sequencing data and around 80 million unique TCR sequences. To predict cytomegalovirus infection status, the study brought together high-throughput TCR immunosequencing, statistical association of individual TCRs with disease status, and machine learning. Typing coverage differed by locus: A, B, C, DRB1 and DQB1 were typed in roughly 629-630 donors, DQA1 in about 500, DPA1 in 600 to 610, and DPB1 in about 450. Every discovery cohort repertoire had been produced on one sequencing platform. Class I and class II HLA loci were covered by the typing at four-digit resolution. Donor age, sex, ethnicity and CMV serostatus were collected together with the repertoire data. Results the study describes overall, beyond this receptor: The classifier was reported to diagnose cytomegalovirus status with high specificity and sensitivity in both the original and validation cohorts. Most CMV-associated TCR beta chains appeared to be HLA-restricted in a later analysis, and the HLA associations seemed to be driven largely by CMV exposure. Compared with the 666-donor mean, donors in an Asian-associated ancestry cluster had fewer N-insertions in productive TCRs, according to a later genetic analysis. A group of highly shared sequence variants was considered likely to be a technical artifact of the sequencing pipeline. According to the authors, the approach could potentially be generalized to other disease states and immunological phenotypes. Because HLA typing was unavailable for some donors at each locus, only the typed subset was used in association tests. Presence/absence analyses assumed roughly uniform sequencing depth across donors, an assumption that may not hold. V-gene and J-gene trimming of TCR beta chains was associated with a missense DCLRE1C variant in a later genetic analysis, and the association was replicated in an independent cohort. Assigning TCR associations to individual alleles was difficult when HLA alleles, especially DR and DQ, strongly co-occurred. The earlier analysis of a few hundred of the donors excluded over 15 rarely observed V segments, including chromosome 9 orphons, because counts were too low. Across donors, most TCR sequences were observed very rarely, whereas some public TCRs were present in many individuals. Because the 87-base-pair reads could not distinguish some IMGT-functional V segments, including TRBV6-2 and TRBV6-3, those segments were excluded. Compared with equally common non-associated chains, HLA-associated TCR beta chains in a later analysis were more clonally expanded and had lower generation probabilities. In this cohort, only TCR beta chains were sequenced, and detectable features were limited by the absence of alpha or paired-chain data. A further reported finding was that TCR beta sequences accurately predicted the HLA-A and HLA-B alleles for most subjects in the first cohort. Correlated functional status among segregating V segments might be attributable to linkage disequilibrium, but an unknown experimental factor could not be ruled out. Immune exposure information for the cohort was limited to CMV serostatus. An earlier analysis of 587 of the donors showed that most TCR beta V segments appeared in productive rearrangements either about 87% or about 30% of the time, which broadly matched IMGT annotations. A later analysis associated roughly 17,000 TCR beta sequences with specific HLA alleles at a false discovery rate of 0.05. According to a later analysis, parvovirus B19, influenza, CMV and Epstein-Barr virus appeared linked to several top co-occurrence clusters. A later analysis found that TCR association rates varied across HLA loci, with DRB1 alleles showing the most associated TCRs and HLA-C alleles the fewest. A few of the identified cytomegalovirus-associated TCR beta chains were confirmed in vitro to be specific for cytomegalovirus antigens. A total of 150 or so TCR beta chains were listed by the study as associated with cytomegalovirus.

Receptor libraries were prepared by the immunoSEQ multiplex PCR assay. A mixture of 60 forward primers for TCR Vbeta segments and 13 reverse primers for TCR Jbeta segments was used in the multiplex PCR. The CDR3 region of rearranged TCR beta genes was amplified from genomic DNA by a multiplex PCR assay. Amplified TCR beta libraries were sequenced as 87-base-pair reads on the Illumina HiSeq System. As for how the authors treated the data: Across the roughly 700 repertoires, a later analysis counted around 80 million unique TCR beta chains, around 11 million of which were shared by at least two donors. To remove PCR and sequencing errors, raw reads were error-corrected and collapsed into unique sequences using a nearest-neighbor algorithm that merged closely related sequences. CDR3 sequences were aligned to IMGT reference sequences to assign V, D and J gene segments. For a sequence to be retained, at least a six-nucleotide match to both a V gene segment and a J gene segment was required. Rearrangements were called productive when the CDR3 lacked stop codons and stayed in frame with V and J; all others were non-productive. Following IMGT convention, CDR3 was defined as the stretch from the second conserved V-encoded cysteine up to the conserved J-encoded phenylalanine. In an earlier analysis of 500 to 650 of the donors, sequences lacking an unambiguous match to a single V gene segment were excluded. In an earlier analysis of approximately 560 of the donors, a V segment was called functional when productive rearrangements were above 56.7%, and segregating when the standard deviation between donors exceeded 5%. A statistical classification framework was built to diagnose cytomegalovirus status from the catalog of TCR beta chain sequences. A later analysis assigned V and J genes by comparing TCR nucleotide sequences with IMGT/GENE-DB human TR gene sequences. A later analysis assigned CDR3 sequences and most-parsimonious VDJ recombination scenarios with the TCRdist pipeline. In a later analysis, every TCR beta chain was defined by the combination of its CDR3 amino acid sequence and its V-gene family, and reads without a unique V-gene family were dropped. To address suspected cross-contamination and a sequencing artifact, a later analysis removed 592 highly shared, low-generation-probability nucleotide sequences. In a later analysis, a clonal expansion index for each public chain was calculated from normalized within-repertoire ranks of inferred template counts. Generation probabilities in a later analysis came from a VDJ recombination model fitted to out-of-frame rearrangements, and those results were checked against IGoR. Hypergeometric tests were used in a later analysis to score TCR-TCR, TCR-HLA and TCR-CMV co-occurrence, with a repertoire-size bias correction applied to the TCR pairs. To estimate false discovery rates, a later analysis permuted the HLA or CMV assignments 20 times. In a later analysis, co-occurring TCRs were grouped using DBSCAN, with TCRdist sequence similarity added in when clustering inside HLA-allele-positive subsets. Repertoires with fewer than 30,000 or more than 120,000 public chains were left out of co-occurrence clustering, as were a few repertoires with anomalous nucleotide sharing. TCRdb re-hosts the immuneACCESS table, in-frame sequences only. Its copies lack some clones; in the studies checked, an unresolved V gene accounts for under half of them, and the cause for the rest is not known. V and J calls and clone size are copied from that table; D and trimming were computed from the DNA. The table of this sample itemizes over 90,000 clones. The ten largest clones represent about 3% of the sample.

After removal of 7 bases from V and 4 bases from J, the junction retains 11 bases not matched to a gene. CDR1 and CDR2 are read off the germline V gene as ENHRY and SYGVKD. From the cysteine up to the phenylalanine, the CDR3 has a length of 15 residues. Of the read, only the CDR3 DNA is kept; its 45 bases are in frame from base 1. In total, over 600 healthy bone marrow donors made up the cohort. At the time of sampling, all cohort members were nominally healthy, though unrecorded immune exposures were likely present. The donor tested CMV seronegative and was one of the 352 seronegative cohort members. Each donor provided a peripheral blood sample, and peripheral blood mononuclear cells were used for TCR beta sequencing. The Qiagen DNeasy Blood Extraction Kit was used to extract genomic DNA from the blood cell samples. Comment on this clone: Its antigen has not been determined.

In this chain, TRBV10-3 is recombined with TRBJ1-2; TRBD1 matches 8 bases in the middle. The sample comprised PBMCs. This TCR was recovered from a man aged 35 to 55 in good health and CMV-seronegative. The sequenced DNA is TGTGCCATCACCGGGGACAGGACCGGGAGCTATGGCTACACCTTC. It encodes CAITGDRTGSYGYTF.